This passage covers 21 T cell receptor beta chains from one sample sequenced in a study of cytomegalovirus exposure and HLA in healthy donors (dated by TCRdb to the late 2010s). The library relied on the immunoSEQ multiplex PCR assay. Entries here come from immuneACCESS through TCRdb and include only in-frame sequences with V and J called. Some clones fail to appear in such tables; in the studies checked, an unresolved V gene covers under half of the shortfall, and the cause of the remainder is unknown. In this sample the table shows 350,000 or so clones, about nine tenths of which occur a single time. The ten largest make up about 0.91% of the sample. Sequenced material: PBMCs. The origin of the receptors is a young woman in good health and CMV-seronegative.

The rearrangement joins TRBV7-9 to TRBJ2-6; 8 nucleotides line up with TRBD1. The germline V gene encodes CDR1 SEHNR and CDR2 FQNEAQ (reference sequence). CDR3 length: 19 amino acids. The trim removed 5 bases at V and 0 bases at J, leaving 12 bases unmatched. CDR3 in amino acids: CASSQGQTGAVSGANVLTF. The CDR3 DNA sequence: TGTGCCAGCAGCCAAGGCCAGACAGGGGCGGTCTCTGGGGCCAACGTCCTGACTTTC.

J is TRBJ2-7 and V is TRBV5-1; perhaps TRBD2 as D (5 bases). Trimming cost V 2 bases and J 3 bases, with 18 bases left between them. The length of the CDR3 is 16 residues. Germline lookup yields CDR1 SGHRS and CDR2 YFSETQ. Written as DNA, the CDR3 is TGCGCCAGCAGCTTTGGTTCCTACCTAGGGAGCTACGAGCAGTACTTC. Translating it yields CASSFGSYLGSYEQYF.

This CDR3 reads CASSQVAGTQRGGYTF. The CDR3 bases are TGCGCCAGCAGCCAAGTTGCCGGGACTCAGAGAGGGGGCTACACCTTC. The chain has TRBV4-3 and TRBJ1-2, with TRBD1 as a possible D gene (5 bases). V was clipped by 1 base and J by 8 bases, with 20 bases between them. Germline values: CDR1 LGHNA, CDR2 YSLEER. The length of the CDR3 is 16 residues.

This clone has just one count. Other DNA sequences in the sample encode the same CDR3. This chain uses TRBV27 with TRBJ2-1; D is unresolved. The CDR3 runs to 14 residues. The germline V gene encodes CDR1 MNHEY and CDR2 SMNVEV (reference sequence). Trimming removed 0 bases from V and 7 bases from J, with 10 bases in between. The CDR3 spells CASSLSSTGNEQFF. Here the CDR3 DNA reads TGTGCCAGCAGTTTATCCTCAACCGGGAATGAGCAGTTCTTC.

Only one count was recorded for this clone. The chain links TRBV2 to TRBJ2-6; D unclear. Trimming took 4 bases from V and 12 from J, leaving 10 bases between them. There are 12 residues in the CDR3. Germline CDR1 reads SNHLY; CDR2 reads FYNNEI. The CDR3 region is CASSGVRSVLTF. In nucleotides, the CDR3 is TGTGCCAGCAGTGGGGTACGGAGCGTCCTGACTTTC.

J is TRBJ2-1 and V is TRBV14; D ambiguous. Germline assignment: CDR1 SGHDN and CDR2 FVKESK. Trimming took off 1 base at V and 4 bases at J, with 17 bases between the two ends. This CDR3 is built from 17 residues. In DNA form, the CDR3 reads TGTGCCAGCAGCCAAGGGAGCCGGGTGGTCCCTTACAATGAGCAGTTCTTC. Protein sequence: CASSQGSRVVPYNEQFF. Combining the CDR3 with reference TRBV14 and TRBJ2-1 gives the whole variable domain EAGVTQFPSHSVIEKGQTVTLRCDPISGHDNLYWYRRVMGKEIKFLLHFVKESKQDESGMPNNRFLAERTGGTYSTLKVQPAELEDSGVYFCASSQGSRVVPYNEQFFGPGTRLTVL.

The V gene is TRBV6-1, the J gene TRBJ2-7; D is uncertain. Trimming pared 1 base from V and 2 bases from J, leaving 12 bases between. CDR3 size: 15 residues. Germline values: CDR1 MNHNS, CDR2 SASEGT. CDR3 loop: CASSEVGRVPYEQYF. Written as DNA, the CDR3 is TGTGCCAGCAGTGAAGTGGGCCGAGTACCCTACGAGCAGTACTTC.

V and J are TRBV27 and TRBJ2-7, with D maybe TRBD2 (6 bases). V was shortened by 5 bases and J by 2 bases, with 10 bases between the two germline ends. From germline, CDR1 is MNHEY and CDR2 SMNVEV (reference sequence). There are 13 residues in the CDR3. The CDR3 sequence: CASSLSGAYEQYF. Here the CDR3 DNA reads TGTGCCAGCAGTCTTAGCGGTGCCTACGAGCAGTACTTC.

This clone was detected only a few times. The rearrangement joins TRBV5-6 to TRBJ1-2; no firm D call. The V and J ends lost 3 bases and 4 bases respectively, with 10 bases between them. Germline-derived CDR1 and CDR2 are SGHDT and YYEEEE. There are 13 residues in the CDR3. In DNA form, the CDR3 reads TGTGCCAGCAGCTCTGAGGCGATCTATGGCTACACCTTC. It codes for CASSSEAIYGYTF.

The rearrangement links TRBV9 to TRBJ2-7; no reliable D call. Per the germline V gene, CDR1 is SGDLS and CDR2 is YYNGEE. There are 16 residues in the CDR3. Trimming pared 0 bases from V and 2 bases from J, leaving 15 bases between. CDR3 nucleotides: TGTGCCAGCAGCGTAGCTACGGCGGCTCCCCCCTACGAGCAGTACTTC. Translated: CASSVATAAPPYEQYF.

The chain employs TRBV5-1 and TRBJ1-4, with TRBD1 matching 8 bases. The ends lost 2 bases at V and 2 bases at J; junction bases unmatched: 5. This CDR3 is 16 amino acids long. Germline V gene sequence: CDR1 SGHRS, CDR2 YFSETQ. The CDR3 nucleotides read TGCGCCAGCAGCTTAAACCAGGGGGCCACTAATGAAAAACTGTTTTTT. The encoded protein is CASSLNQGATNEKLFF.

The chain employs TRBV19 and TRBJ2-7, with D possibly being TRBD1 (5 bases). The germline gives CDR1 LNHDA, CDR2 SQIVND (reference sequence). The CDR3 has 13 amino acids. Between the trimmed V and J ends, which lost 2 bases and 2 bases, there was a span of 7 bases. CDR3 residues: CASSITGTYEQYF. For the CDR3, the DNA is TGTGCCAGTAGTATAACAGGTACCTACGAGCAGTACTTC.

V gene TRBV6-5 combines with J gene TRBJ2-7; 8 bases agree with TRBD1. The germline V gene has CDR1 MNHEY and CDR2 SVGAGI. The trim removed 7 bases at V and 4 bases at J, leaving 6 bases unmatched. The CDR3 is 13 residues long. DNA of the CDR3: TGTGCCAGCAAGCGGCAGGGGGCTTACGAGCAGTACTTC. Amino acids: CASKRQGAYEQYF.

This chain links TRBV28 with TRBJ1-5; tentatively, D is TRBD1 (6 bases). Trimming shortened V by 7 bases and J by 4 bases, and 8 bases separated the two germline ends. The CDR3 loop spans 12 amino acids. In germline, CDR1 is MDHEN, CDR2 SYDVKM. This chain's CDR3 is CASNGQNQPQHF. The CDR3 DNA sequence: TGTGCCAGCAACGGACAGAATCAGCCCCAGCATTTT.

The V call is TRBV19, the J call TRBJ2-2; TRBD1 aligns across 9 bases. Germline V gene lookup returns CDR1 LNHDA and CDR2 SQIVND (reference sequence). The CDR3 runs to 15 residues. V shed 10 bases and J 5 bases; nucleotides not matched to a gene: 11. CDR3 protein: CATRTGDRETGELFF. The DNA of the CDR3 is TGTGCCACCAGAACCGGGGACAGGGAAACCGGGGAGCTGTTTTTT.

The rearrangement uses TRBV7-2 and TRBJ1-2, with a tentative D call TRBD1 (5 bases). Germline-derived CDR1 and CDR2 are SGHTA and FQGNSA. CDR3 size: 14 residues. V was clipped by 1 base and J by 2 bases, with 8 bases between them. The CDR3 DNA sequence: TGTGCCAGCAGCTTAGGGGGCCGAAACTATGGCTACACCTTC. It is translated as CASSLGGRNYGYTF.

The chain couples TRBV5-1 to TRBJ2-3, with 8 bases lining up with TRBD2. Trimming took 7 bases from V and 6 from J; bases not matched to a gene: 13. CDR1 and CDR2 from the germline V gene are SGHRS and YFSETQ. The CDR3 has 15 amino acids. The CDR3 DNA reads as TGCGCCAGCCGGTCACTTAGCGGGATTGCGGATACGCAGTATTTT. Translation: CASRSLSGIADTQYF.

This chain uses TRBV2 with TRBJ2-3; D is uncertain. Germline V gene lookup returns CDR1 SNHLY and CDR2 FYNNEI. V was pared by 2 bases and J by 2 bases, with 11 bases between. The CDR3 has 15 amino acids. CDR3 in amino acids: CASSESVLSTDTQYF. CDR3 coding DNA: TGTGCCAGCAGTGAATCGGTCCTATCCACAGATACGCAGTATTTT. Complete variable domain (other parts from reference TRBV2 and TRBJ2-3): EPEVTQTPSHQVTQMGQEVILRCVPISNHLYFYWYRQILGQKVEFLVSFYNNEISEKSEIFDDQFSVERPDGSNFTLKIRSTKLEDSAMYFCASSESVLSTDTQYFGPGTRLTVL.

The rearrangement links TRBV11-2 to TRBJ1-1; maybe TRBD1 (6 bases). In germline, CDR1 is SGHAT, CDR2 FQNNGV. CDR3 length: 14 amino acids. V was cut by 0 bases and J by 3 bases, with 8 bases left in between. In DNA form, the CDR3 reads TGTGCCAGCAGCTTAGAGGCAGGGGACACTGAAGCTTTCTTT. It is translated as CASSLEAGDTEAFF.

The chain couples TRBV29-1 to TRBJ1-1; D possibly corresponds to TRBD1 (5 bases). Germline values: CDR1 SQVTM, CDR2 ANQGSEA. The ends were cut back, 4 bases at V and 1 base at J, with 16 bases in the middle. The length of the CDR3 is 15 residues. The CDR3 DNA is TGCAGCGTTGTTGGCCGAGGACACCCGAACACTGAAGCTTTCTTT. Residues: CSVVGRGHPNTEAFF.

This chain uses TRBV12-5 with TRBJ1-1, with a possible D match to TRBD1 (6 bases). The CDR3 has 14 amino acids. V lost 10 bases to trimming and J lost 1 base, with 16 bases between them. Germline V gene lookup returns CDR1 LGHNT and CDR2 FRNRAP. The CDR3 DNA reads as TGTGCTACTCGGTTTTGGACAGAGAACACTGAAGCTTTCTTT. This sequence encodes CATRFWTENTEAFF.